Sequencing of this TCR beta chain was carried out in a study of CXCR3-negative and CXCR3-positive naive CD8 T cells (dated by TCRdb to the late 2010s). Notes on the research overall: In total, 110 million to 150 million TRB reads were obtained, corresponding to roughly 1.5 +/- 0.3 million reads per library. Diversity and physicochemical repertoire analyses covered some eleven donors pooled from two independent experiments. TRBV-TRBJ cluster analysis included naive subsets from about five donors and memory cells from 3 donors. General conclusions and limits of the study: Because surface CD5, which has been linked to self-reactivity in mice, was comparable between naive subsets, TCR interaction strength was also inferred from TRB CDR3 physicochemical properties. TRBV-TRBJ usage was similar between naive CXCR3-negative and CXCR3-positive cells from the same donor, while memory cells showed distinct patterns. Freshly isolated PBMCs were used for most assays because CXCR3 expression partially decreased after cryopreservation. Repertoire diversity was comparably high in both naive subsets but much lower in memory CD8+ T cells. TRB CDR3s from CXCR3-positive naive cells showed higher hydrophobicity (lower Kidera factor 4), lower energy, and higher strength and volume indices than CXCR3-negative naive cells.

For each CD8+ T cell subset, flow sorting was done in triplicate, and 300,000 to 350,000 cells per subset went directly into RLT lysis buffer. To keep memory contaminants out, a stringent definition of naive CD8+ T cells was applied: CD45RO-CCR7+CD27+CD95-. Using standard density gradient centrifugation, peripheral blood mononuclear cells were isolated from buffy coats. A FACSAria III was used to flow-sort naive CD8+ T cells into CXCR3-negative and CXCR3-positive populations. Total RNA was extracted from sorted cells with an RNeasy Mini Kit. For this clonotype: Its binding antigen is unknown.

From the germline V gene (reference sequence), CDR1 is SEHNR and CDR2 is FQNEAQ. Including the terminal cysteine and phenylalanine, the CDR3 comprises 12 residues. DNA is not recorded here. Instrument on record: NextSeq 550. The Human TCR Profiling Kit (MiLaboratory) was used to prepare UMI-labeled 5' RACE TRB cDNA libraries. The full amount of extracted RNA was used for cDNA synthesis, and the full amount of resulting cDNA was used for PCR amplification. Libraries were prepared in parallel with an identical number of PCR cycles. Per the authors' processing: MIGEC and MiXCR extracted about 50,000 +/- 9,200 unique UMI-labeled TRB cDNA molecules per library, requiring at least two reads per UMI. On average, around 40,000 +/- 10,000 functional in-frame TRB CDR3 nucleotide clonotypes lacking stop codons were found per library. After downsampling to 5000 UMI-labeled TRB molecules per sample, diversity metrics such as normalized Shannon-Wiener and Chao1 were calculated in VDJtools. VDJtools computed clonotype-size-weighted physicochemical properties of the central five CDR3 residues: interaction energy, strength, volume and Kidera factor 4. TCRdb reprocessed the public reads and reports one entry per CDR3 protein sequence, without DNA. The V and J calls reflect TCRdb's pipeline rather than the authors' work. The table for this sample lists 65,000 to 75,000 distinct CDR3 sequences. The ten largest clones represent approximately 0.71% of the sample.

This receptor was taken from a human donor in good health. Some clones in this sample may be carry-over from other donors' samples. In this chain, TRBV7-9 is recombined with TRBJ2-7. The sequenced sample was naive CXCR3+ CD8+ T cells from blood. Explained via the paper, the cell subset or site label denotes: CD45RO-CCR7+CD27+CD95- naive CD8+ T cells expressing CXCR3 (TNR3+). The CDR3 in this case is CASSLGRDEQYF. Extended through the reference TRBV7-9 and TRBJ2-7 proteins, this CDR3 yields the full variable domain: DTGVSQNPRHKITKRGQNVTFRCDPISEHNRLYWYRQTLGQGPEFLTYFQNEAQLEKSRLLSDRFSAERPKGSFSTLEIQRTEQGDSAMYLCASSLGRDEQYFGPGTRLTVT.